This TCR beta chain stems from a study of T cell responses to AZD1222 COVID-19 vaccine. Study details: Combined were second doses at about 4 or about 12 weeks. General observations from the study: Mapped onto spike, vaccine-associated CD4 TCRs spanned it and were dominant at 160-218 and 743-854. It should be noted that donors were predominantly white British and more often female, and clonal diversity was possibly underestimated. Spike-specific TCR breadth rose after two AZD1222 doses, and depth rose as well.

This clone appeared a few times. As yet, its antigen is unknown. Sequencing used immunoSEQ multiplex PCR; TCRdb keeps in-frame clones, though not all of them. The profile shows just over 150,000 clones, 90% of them singletons. V gave up 3 bases and J gave up 4 bases; unmatched junction bases: 7. There are 16 residues in the CDR3. Germline V lookup: CDR1 MGHRA, CDR2 YSYEKL. The receptor's source is an adult in good health. The genes are TRBV4-1 and TRBJ2-7, with 12 bases aligning to TRBD1. Here the sequenced sample was peripheral blood, taken on day 0 of AZD1222 vaccination. The CDR3 region is CASSQGTGGRYYEQYF. CDR3 DNA: TGCGCCAGCAGCCAGGGGACAGGGGGCCGATATTACGAGCAGTACTTC.